The source of this T cell receptor (beta chain) is a study of blood T cell repertoires in COVID-19. About the study: PBMCs, B-cell-depleted T cells, or T cells were the source of the cDNA or gDNA that made up the material.

The V gene's germline CDR1 is MGHRA and CDR2 YSYEKL. This CDR3 spans 11 amino acids. Concerning this clone itself: A junction boundary mismatches the germline segment, possibly from a read error.

Sequencing used immunoSEQ multiplex PCR; TCRdb keeps in-frame clones, though not all of them. The table has over 150,000 clones, roughly four fifths seen once. Source material: peripheral blood. This TCR came from a human donor in a cohort sampled during active COVID-19. J is TRBJ2-2 and V is TRBV4-1; D gene uncertain. Here the CDR3 DNA reads TGCGCCAGCAGTCACACCGAGGAGCTGTTTTTT. Translating it yields CASSHTEELFF.